Included here is one TCR beta chain sequence, with context. Seattle researchers signed up patients amid active infection and tracked them longitudinally. The CDR3 extends over 14 amino acids. Trimming took 3 bases from V and 6 from J, leaving 12 bases between them. Germline-derived CDR1 and CDR2 are SGHAT and FQNNGV. Authors' data handling: From reference gene primer amplification, estimates of nucleated cell counts were derived. Clones were read by immunoSEQ multiplex PCR, and TCRdb kept only the in-frame ones, dropping some. V and J calls and clone size follow that table, whereas D and trimming were derived from the DNA. The sample contains about 250,000 clones, 90% of which appear only once. The data stem from a study of blood T cell repertoires in COVID-19. Study-level information: Acute and convalescent COVID-19 samples came from the United States, Italy and Spain. Sample material is recorded as cDNA or gDNA derived from T cells, B-cell-depleted T cells, or PBMCs.

This receptor was identified in a woman aged 60-70 years with COVID-19, enrolled during active disease. The specimen was peripheral blood. The V gene is TRBV11-2, the J gene TRBJ1-3, with D perhaps TRBD1 (6 bases). CDR3 region: CASSFPGTTNTIYF. CDR3 bases: TGTGCCAGCAGCTTTCCAGGGACAACAAACACCATATATTTT.